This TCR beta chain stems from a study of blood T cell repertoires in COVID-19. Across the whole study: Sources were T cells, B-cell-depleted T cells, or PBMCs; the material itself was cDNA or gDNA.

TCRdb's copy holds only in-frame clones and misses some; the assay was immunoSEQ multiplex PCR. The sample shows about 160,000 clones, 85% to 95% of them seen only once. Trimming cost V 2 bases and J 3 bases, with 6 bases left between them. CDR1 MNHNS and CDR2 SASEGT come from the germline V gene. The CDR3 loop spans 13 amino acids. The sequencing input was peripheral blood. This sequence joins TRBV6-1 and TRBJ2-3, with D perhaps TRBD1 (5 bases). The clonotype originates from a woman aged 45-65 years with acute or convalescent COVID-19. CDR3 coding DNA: TGTGCCAGCAGTGAACGGACAACAGATACGCAGTATTTT. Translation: CASSERTTDTQYF.